This T cell receptor (beta chain) was captured in a study of T cell responses to AZD1222 COVID-19 vaccine. Study conclusions and caveats: Clonal diversity was possibly underestimated, and white British individuals and females predominated among donors. It was only after the peak T cell response that any repertoires were sampled.

Generated by immunoSEQ multiplex PCR, the TCRdb table keeps only in-frame clones and is missing some. The sample yields about 140,000 clones, about 92% seen once. Comment on this clone: Its antigen remains unknown.

Between the trimmed V and J ends, which lost 5 bases and 5 bases, there was a span of 13 bases. CDR1 is SEHNR, CDR2 FQNEAQ, per germline (reference sequence). This CDR3 has 15 residues. Both about-4-week and about-12-week second-dose recipients were combined. The material sequenced was peripheral blood, taken 28 days after the second AZD1222 dose. The rearrangement joins TRBV7-9 to TRBJ1-6, with D possibly matching TRBD1 (5 bases). This sequence was found in an adult who received the AZD1222 COVID-19 vaccine. This CDR3 reads CASSAPGRNNSPLHF. The CDR3 DNA is TGTGCCAGCAGCGCGCCGGGACGGAATAATTCACCCCTCCACTTT.